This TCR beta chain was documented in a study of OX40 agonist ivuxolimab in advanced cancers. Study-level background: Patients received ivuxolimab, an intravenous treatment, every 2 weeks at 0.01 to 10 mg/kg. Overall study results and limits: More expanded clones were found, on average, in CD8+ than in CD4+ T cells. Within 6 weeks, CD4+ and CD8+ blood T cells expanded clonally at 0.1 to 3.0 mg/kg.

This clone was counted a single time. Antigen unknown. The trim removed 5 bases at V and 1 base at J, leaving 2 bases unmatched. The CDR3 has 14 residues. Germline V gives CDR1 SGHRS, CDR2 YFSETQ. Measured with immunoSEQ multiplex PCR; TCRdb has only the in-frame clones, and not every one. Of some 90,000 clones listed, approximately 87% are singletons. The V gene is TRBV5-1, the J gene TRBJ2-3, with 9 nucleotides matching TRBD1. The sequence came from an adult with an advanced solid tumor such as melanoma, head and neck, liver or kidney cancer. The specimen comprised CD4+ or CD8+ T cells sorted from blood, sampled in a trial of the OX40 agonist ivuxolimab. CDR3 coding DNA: TGCGCCAGCAGTCGGACAGGGGGCACAGATACGCAGTATTTT. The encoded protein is CASSRTGGTDTQYF.